The subject of this entry is one T cell receptor (beta chain). The sample comes from a study of T cell changes during pregnancy in multiple sclerosis. Generated by immunoSEQ multiplex PCR, the TCRdb table keeps only in-frame clones and is missing some. The data show about 70,000 clones, around 94% seen once. CDR3 length equals 14 residues. The V gene's germline CDR1 is SGHTA and CDR2 FQGNSA. V was pared by 2 bases and J by 5 bases, with 12 bases between. The source material was peripheral blood, sampled in the third trimester of pregnancy. This TCR was recovered from a female donor with multiple sclerosis, enrolled in a pregnancy study. The chain combines TRBV7-2 with TRBJ1-1; D is uncertain. The DNA of the CDR3 is TGTGCCAGCAGCTTAACGAGGGATGGGACTGAAGCTTTCTTT. Translated: CASSLTRDGTEAFF.